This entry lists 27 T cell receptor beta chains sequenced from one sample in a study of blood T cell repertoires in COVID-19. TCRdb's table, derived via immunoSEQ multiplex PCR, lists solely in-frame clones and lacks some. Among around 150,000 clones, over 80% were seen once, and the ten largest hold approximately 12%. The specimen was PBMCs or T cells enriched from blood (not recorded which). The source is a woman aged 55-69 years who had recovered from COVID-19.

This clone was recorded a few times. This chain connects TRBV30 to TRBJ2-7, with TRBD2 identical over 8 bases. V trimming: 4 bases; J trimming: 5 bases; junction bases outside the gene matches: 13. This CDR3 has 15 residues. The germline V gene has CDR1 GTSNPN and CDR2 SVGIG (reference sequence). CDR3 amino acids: CAWTQPGGQGDEQYF. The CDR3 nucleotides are TGTGCCTGGACTCAACCGGGGGGGCAGGGAGACGAGCAGTACTTC.

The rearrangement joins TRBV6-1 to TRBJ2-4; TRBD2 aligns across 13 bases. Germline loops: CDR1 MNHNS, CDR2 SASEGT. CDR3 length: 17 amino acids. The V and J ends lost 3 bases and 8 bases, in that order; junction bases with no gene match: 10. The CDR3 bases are TGTGCCAGCAGTGAGAGGGGACTAGCGGGACATAACGACATTCAGTACTTC. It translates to CASSERGLAGHNDIQYF.

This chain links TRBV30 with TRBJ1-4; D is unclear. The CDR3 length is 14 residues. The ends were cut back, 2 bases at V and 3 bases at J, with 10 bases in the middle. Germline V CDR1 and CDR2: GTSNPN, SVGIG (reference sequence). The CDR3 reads CAWSTGNPNEKLFF. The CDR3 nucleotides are TGTGCCTGGAGTACGGGAAACCCTAATGAAAAACTGTTTTTT.

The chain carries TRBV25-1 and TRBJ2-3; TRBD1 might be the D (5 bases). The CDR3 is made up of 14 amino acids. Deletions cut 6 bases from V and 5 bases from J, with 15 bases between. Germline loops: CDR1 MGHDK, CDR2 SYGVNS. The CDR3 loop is CASSAAGREDTQYF. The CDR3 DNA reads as TGTGCCAGCAGCGCCGCCGGCAGGGAAGATACGCAGTATTTT.

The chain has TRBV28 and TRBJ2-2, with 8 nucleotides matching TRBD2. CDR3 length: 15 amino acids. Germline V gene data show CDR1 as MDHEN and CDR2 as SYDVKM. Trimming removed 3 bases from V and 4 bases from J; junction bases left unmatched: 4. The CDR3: CASSFLRGATGELFF. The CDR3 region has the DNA TGTGCCAGCAGTTTTTTGCGGGGGGCCACCGGGGAGCTGTTTTTT.

The CDR3 DNA sequence: TGTGCCAGCAGCCGCGGCACGGCTAACACTGAAGCTTTCTTT. This sequence encodes CASSRGTANTEAFF. The chain couples TRBV6-2 or TRBV6-3 to TRBJ1-1; no firm D call. Trimming cost V 6 bases and J 2 bases, with 13 bases left between them. The germline V gene has CDR1 MNHEY and CDR2 SVGEGT. The CDR3 consists of 14 residues.

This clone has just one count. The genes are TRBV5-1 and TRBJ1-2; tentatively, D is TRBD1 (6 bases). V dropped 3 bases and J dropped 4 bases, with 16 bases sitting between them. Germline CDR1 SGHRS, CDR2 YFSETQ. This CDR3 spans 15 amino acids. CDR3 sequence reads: CASSSGEGRVYGYTF. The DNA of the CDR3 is TGCGCCAGCAGCTCAGGGGAGGGCCGGGTCTATGGCTACACCTTC.

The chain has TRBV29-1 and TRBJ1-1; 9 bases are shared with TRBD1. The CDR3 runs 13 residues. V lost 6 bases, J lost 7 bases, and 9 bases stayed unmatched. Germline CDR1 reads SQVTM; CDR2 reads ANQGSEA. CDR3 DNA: TGCAGCGTCACCGGGACAGGGCTTGTTGAAGCTTTCTTT. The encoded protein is CSVTGTGLVEAFF.

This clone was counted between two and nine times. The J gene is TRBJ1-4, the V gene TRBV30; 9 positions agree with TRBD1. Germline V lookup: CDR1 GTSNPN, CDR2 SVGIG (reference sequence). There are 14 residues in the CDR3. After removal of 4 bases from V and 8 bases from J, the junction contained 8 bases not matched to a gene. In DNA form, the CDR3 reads TGTGCCTGGAACCCCGGGACAGGGAGCGAAAAACTGTTTTTT. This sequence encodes CAWNPGTGSEKLFF.

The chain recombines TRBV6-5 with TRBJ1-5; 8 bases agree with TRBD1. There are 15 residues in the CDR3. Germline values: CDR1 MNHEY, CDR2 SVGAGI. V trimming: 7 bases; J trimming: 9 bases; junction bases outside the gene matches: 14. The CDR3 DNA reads TGTGCCAGCACTACGGACAGGGTCCTGATTGGGCCCCAGCATTTT. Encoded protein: CASTTDRVLIGPQHF.

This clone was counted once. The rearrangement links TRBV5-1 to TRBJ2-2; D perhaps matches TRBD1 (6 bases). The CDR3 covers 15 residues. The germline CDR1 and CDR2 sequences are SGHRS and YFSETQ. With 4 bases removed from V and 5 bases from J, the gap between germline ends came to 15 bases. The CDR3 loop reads CASSLGPGVTGELFF. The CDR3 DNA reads TGCGCCAGCAGCCTTGGTCCAGGGGTGACCGGGGAGCTGTTTTTT.

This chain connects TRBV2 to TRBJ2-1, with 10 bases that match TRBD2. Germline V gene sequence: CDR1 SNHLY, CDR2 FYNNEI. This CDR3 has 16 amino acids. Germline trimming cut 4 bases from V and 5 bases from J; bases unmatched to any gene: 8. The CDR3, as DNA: TGTGCCAGCAGTGGTCTAGCGGGAGTTAGGGACAATGAGCAGTTCTTC. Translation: CASSGLAGVRDNEQFF.

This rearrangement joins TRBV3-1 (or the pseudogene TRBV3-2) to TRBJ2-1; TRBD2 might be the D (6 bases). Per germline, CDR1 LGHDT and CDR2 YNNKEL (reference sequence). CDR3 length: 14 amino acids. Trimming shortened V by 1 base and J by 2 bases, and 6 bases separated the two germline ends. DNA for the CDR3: TGTGCCAGCAGCCAAGGGGGGGCCTACAATGAGCAGTTCTTC. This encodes CASSQGGAYNEQFF.

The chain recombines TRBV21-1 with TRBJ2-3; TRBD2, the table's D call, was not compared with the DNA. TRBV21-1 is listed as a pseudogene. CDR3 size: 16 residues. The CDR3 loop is CASSERTNPSTDTQYF. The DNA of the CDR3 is TGTGCCAGCAGCGAAAGGACTAACCCTAGCACAGATACGCAGTATTTT.

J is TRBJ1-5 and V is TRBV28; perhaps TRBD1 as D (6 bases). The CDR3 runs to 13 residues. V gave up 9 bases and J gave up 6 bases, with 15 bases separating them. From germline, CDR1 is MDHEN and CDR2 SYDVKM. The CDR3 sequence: CASGRGGTQPQHF. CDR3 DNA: TGTGCCAGTGGCAGGGGAGGGACTCAGCCCCAGCATTTT.

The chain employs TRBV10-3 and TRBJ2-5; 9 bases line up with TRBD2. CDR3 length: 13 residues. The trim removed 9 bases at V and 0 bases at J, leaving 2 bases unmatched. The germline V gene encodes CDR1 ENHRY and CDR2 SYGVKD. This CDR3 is CAMASGNQETQYF. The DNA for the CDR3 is TGTGCCATGGCTAGCGGGAACCAAGAGACCCAGTACTTC.

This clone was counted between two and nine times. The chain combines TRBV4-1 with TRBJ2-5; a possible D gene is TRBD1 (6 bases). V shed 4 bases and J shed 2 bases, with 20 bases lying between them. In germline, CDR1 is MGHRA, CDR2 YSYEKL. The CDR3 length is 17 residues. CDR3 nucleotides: TGCGCCAGCAGCCGAAGCCGGTATGCAGGACAGCAAGAGACCCAGTACTTC. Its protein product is CASSRSRYAGQQETQYF.

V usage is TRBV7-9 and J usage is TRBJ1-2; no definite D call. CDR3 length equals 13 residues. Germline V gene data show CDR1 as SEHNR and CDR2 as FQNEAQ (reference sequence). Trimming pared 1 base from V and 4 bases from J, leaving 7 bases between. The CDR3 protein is CASSLEVSYGYTF. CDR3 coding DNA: TGTGCCAGCAGCTTAGAAGTGAGCTATGGCTACACCTTC.

Here the CDR3 DNA reads TGTGCCAGCAGCGTAGCGGGGAACACAGATACGCAGTATTTT. It translates to CASSVAGNTDTQYF. The chain combines TRBV9 with TRBJ2-3, with D maybe TRBD2 (5 bases). This CDR3 has 14 residues. Germline values: CDR1 SGDLS, CDR2 YYNGEE. V was pared by 0 bases and J by 2 bases, with 7 bases between.

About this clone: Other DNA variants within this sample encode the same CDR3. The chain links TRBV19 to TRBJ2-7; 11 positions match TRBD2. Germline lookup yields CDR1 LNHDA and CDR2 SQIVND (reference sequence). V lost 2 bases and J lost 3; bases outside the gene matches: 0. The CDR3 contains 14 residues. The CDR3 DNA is TGTGCCAGTAGTATACTAGCGGGGGGCTACGAGCAGTACTTC. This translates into CASSILAGGYEQYF. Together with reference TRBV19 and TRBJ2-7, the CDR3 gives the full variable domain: DGGITQSPKYLFRKEGQNVTLSCEQNLNHDAMYWYRQDPGQGLRLIYYSQIVNDFQKGDIAEGYSVSREKKESFPLTVTSAQKNPTAFYLCASSILAGGYEQYFGPGTRLTVT.

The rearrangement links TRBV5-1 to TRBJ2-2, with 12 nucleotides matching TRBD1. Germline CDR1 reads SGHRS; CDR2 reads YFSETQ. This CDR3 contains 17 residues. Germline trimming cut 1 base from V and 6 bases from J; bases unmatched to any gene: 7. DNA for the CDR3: TGCGCCAGCAGCTTGTGGGGGACAGGGGGCGCGGCCGGGGAGCTGTTTTTT. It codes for CASSLWGTGGAAGELFF.

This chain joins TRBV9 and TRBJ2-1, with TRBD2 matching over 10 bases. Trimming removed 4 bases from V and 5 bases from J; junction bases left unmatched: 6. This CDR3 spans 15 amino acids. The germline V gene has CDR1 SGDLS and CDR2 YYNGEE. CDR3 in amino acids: CASSISGRYNNEQFF. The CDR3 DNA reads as TGTGCCAGCAGCATTAGCGGGAGGTACAACAATGAGCAGTTCTTC. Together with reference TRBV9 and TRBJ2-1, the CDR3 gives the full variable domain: DSGVTQTPKHLITATGQRVTLRCSPRSGDLSVYWYQQSLDQGLQFLIQYYNGEERAKGNILERFSAQQFPDLHSELNLSSLELGDSALYFCASSISGRYNNEQFFGPGTRLTVL.

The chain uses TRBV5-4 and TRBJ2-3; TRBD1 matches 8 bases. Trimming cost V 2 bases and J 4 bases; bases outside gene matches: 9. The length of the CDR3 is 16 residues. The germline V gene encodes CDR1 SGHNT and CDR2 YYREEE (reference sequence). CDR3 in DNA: TGTGCCAGCAGCTTCCCCGGGACAGGTGGCCCAGATACGCAGTATTTT. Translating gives CASSFPGTGGPDTQYF.

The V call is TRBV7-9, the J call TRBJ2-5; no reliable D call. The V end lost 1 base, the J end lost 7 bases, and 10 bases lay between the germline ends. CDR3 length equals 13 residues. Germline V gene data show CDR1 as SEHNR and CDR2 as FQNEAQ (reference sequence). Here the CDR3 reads CASSLGPERTQYF. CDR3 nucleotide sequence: TGTGCCAGCAGCTTAGGCCCTGAGCGGACCCAGTACTTC.

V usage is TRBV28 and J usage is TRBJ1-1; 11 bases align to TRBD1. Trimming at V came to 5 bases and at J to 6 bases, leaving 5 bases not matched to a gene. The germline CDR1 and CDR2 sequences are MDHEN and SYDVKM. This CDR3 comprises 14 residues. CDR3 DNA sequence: TGTGCCAGCAGTCCAGAGGGACAGGGGGCTGAAGCTTTCTTT. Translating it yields CASSPEGQGAEAFF.

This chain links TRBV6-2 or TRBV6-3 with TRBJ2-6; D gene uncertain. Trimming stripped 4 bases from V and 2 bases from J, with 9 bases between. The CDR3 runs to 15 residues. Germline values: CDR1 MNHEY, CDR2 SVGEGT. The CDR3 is CASSWSVAGANVLTF. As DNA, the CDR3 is TGTGCCAGCAGTTGGTCAGTTGCTGGGGCCAACGTCCTGACTTTC.

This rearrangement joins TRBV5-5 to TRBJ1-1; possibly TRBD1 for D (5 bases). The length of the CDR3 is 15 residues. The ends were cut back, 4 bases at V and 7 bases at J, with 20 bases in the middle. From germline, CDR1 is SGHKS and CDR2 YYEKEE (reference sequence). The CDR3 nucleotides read TGTGCCAGCAGCCAGGACGGGCAGGGCCCTGGTGAAGCTTTCTTT. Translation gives CASSQDGQGPGEAFF.